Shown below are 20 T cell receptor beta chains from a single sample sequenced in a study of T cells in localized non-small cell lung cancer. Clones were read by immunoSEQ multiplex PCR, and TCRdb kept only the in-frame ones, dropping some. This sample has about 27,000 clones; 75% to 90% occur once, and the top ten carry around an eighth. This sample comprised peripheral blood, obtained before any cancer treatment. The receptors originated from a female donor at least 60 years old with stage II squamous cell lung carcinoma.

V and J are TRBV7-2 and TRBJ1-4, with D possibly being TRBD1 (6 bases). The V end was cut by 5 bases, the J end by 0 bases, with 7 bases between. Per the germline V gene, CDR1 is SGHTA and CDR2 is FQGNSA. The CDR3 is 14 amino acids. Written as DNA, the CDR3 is TGTGCCAGCAGCCGGACAGCAACTAATGAAAAACTGTTTTTT. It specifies CASSRTATNEKLFF.

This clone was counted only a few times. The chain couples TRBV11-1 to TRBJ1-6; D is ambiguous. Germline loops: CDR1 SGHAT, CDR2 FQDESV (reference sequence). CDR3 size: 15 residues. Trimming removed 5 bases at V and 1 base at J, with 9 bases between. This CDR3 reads CASSRDPSYNSPLHF. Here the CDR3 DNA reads TGTGCCAGCAGCCGCGATCCTTCCTATAATTCACCCCTCCACTTT.

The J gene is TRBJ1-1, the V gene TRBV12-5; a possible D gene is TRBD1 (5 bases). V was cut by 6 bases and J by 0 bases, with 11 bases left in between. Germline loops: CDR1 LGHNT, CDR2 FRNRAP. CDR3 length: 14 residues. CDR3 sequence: CASGQDLMNTEAFF. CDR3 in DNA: TGTGCTAGTGGACAGGACTTAATGAACACTGAAGCTTTCTTT.

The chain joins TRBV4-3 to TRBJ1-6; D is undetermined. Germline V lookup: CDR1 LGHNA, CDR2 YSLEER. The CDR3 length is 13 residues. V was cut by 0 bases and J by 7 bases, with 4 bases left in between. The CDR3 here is CASSQEENSPLHF. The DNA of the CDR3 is TGCGCCAGCAGCCAAGAGGAGAATTCACCCCTCCACTTT.

As DNA, the CDR3 is TGCGCCAGCAGCCAAGAAGGGGGGCTTGAAGCTTTCTTT. The encoded protein is CASSQEGGLEAFF. The J gene is TRBJ1-1, the V gene TRBV4-3, with a possible D match to TRBD1 (6 bases). Trimming shortened V by 0 bases and J by 7 bases, and 9 bases separated the two germline ends. Germline V lookup: CDR1 LGHNA, CDR2 YSLEER. This CDR3 is 13 amino acids long.

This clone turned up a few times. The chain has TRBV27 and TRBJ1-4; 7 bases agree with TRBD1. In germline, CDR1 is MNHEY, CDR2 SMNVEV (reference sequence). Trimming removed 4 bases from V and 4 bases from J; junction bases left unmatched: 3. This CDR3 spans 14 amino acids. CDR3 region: CASSYRGFNEKLFF. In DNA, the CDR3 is TGTGCCAGCAGTTACAGGGGATTTAATGAAAAACTGTTTTTT.

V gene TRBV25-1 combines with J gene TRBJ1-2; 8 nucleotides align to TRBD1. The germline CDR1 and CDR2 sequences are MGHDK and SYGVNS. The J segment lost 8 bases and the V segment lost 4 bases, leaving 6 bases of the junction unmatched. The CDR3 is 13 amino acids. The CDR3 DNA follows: TGTGCCAGCAGTGCCAGGACAGGGAACGGCTACACCTTC. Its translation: CASSARTGNGYTF.

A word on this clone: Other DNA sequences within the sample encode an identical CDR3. Here the CDR3 DNA reads TGTGCCTGGAGTTCCGGGGATCAGCCCCAGCATTTT. It encodes CAWSSGDQPQHF. The chain links TRBV30 to TRBJ1-5, with D uncertain. CDR1 is GTSNPN, CDR2 SVGIG, per germline (reference sequence). Trimming stripped 2 bases from V and 5 bases from J, with 7 bases between. The CDR3 extends over 12 amino acids.

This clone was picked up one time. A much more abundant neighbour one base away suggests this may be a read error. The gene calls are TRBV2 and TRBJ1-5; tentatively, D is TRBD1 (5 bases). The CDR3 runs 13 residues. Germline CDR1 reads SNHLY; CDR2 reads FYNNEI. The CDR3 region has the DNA TGTACCAGCAGTTTCACAGGTGACCAGCCCCAGCATTTT. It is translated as CTSSFTGDQPQHF.

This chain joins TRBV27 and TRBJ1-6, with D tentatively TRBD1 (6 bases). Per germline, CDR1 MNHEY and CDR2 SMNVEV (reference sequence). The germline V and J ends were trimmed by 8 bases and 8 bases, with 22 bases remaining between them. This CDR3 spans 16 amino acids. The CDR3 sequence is CASFARGAVWDSPLHF. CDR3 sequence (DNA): TGTGCCAGCTTTGCAAGGGGGGCTGTATGGGATTCACCCCTCCACTTT.

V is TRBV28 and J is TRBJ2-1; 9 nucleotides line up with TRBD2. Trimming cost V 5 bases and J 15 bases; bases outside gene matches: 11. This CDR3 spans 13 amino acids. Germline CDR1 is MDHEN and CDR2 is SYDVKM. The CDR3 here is CASSPGLATPRFF. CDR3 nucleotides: TGTGCCAGCAGTCCCGGACTAGCGACCCCTCGGTTCTTC.

CDR3 DNA: TGCGCCAGCAGCGGGACATCAGGGAGAAGCGCAACTAATGAAAAACTGTTTTTT. It codes for CASSGTSGRSATNEKLFF. The chain employs TRBV5-1 and TRBJ1-4, with D tentatively TRBD1 (6 bases). Germline lookup yields CDR1 SGHRS and CDR2 YFSETQ. Trimming took 4 bases from V and 0 from J, leaving 19 bases between them. This CDR3 has 18 residues.

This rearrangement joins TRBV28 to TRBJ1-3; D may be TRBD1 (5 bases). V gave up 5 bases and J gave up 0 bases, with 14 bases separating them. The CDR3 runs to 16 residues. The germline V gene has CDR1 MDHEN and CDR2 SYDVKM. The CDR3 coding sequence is TGTGCCAGCAGTCCGCCGGGGCTCGGCTCTGGAAACACCATATATTTT. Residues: CASSPPGLGSGNTIYF.

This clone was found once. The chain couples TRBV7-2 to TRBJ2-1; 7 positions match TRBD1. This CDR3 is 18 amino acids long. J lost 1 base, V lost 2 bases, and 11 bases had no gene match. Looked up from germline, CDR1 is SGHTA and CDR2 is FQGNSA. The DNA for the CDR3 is TGTGCCAGCAGCTTATGGGGCAGGGGGTTAATATCCTACAATGAGCAGTTCTTC. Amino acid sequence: CASSLWGRGLISYNEQFF.

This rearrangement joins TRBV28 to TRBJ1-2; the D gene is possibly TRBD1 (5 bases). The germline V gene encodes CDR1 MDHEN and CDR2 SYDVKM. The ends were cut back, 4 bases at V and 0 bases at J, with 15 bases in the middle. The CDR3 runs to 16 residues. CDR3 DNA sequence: TGTGCCAGCAGTTCCCACGGGACGGCCCCTAACTATGGCTACACCTTC. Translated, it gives CASSSHGTAPNYGYTF.

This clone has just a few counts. The CDR3 loop reads CASSEGQDNEKLFF. CDR3 DNA: TGTGCCAGCAGTGAAGGACAAGACAATGAAAAACTGTTTTTT. This chain links TRBV6-1 with TRBJ1-4; no definite D call. V was cut by 1 base and J by 5 bases, with 8 bases left in between. Germline CDR1 and CDR2: MNHNS and SASEGT. There are 14 residues in the CDR3.

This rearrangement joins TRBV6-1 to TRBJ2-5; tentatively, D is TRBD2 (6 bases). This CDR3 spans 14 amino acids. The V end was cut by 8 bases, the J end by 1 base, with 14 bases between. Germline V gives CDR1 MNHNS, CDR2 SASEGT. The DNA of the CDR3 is TGTGCCAGCCACCTCGCGGGGTTCCAAGAGACCCAGTACTTC. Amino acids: CASHLAGFQETQYF.

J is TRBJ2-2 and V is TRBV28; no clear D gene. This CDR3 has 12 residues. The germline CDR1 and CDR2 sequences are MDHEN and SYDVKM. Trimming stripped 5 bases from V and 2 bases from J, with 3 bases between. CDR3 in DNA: TGTGCCAGCAGTATTAACACCGGGGAGCTGTTTTTT. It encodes CASSINTGELFF.

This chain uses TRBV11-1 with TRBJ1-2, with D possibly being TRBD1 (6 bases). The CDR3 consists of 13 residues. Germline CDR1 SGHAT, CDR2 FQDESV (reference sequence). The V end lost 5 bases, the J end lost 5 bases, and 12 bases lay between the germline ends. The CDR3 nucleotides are TGTGCCAGCAGCCTAAATACAGGGTATGGCTACACCTTC. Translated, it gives CASSLNTGYGYTF.

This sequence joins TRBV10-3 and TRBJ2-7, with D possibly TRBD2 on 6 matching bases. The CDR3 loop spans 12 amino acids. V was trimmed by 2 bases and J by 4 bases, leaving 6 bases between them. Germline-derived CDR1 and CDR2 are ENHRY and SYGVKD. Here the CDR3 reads CAISEGGYEQYF. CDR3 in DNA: TGTGCCATCAGTGAGGGGGGGTACGAGCAGTACTTC.